The 30 T cell receptor beta chains presented below share a single source sample, sequenced in a study of cytomegalovirus exposure and HLA in healthy donors. The PCR contained 60 Vbeta and 13 Jbeta primers. The assay was immunoSEQ multiplex PCR, and TCRdb's table has in-frame clones only and misses some. The data show fewer than 250,000 clones, with approximately 88% seen just once and approximately 0.71% held by the top ten. Sequencing input: PBMCs. Source of these receptors: a boy between 2 and 10 years old in good health and CMV-seronegative.

The J gene is TRBJ2-3, the V gene TRBV7-6; 12 nucleotides agree with TRBD2. Germline V lookup: CDR1 SGHVS, CDR2 FNYEAQ. The CDR3 totals 18 residues. Trimming cost V 5 bases and J 1 base; bases outside gene matches: 10. The CDR3 is CASSPLAGGMIGTDTQYF. The CDR3 nucleotides are TGTGCCAGCAGCCCACTAGCGGGGGGAATGATAGGCACAGATACGCAGTATTTT.

The chain joins TRBV4-1 to TRBJ2-7, with TRBD2 as a possible D gene (6 bases). The length of the CDR3 is 15 residues. The V and J ends lost 1 base and 0 bases respectively, with 10 bases between them. Per the germline V gene, CDR1 is MGHRA and CDR2 is YSYEKL. This CDR3 is CASSQVEGSSYEQYF. Here the CDR3 DNA reads TGCGCCAGCAGCCAAGTGGAGGGGAGCTCCTACGAGCAGTACTTC.

The chain uses TRBV5-1 and TRBJ1-3; D gene uncertain. V was cut by 0 bases and J by 3 bases, with 7 bases left in between. The length of the CDR3 is 14 residues. CDR1 SGHRS and CDR2 YFSETQ come from the germline V gene. The DNA for the CDR3 is TGCGCCAGCAGCTTGGGGGCCCTTGGAAACACCATATATTTT. The encoded protein is CASSLGALGNTIYF.

The V call is TRBV5-4, the J call TRBJ2-7, with 7 bases fitting TRBD2. J was trimmed by 4 bases and V by 2 bases; bases with no gene match: 3. CDR1 is SGHNT and CDR2 is YYREEE in the germline V gene (reference sequence). This CDR3 has 13 amino acids. The CDR3: CASSFGGRYEQYF. CDR3 bases: TGTGCCAGCAGCTTCGGGGGGAGGTACGAGCAGTACTTC.

The chain is built from TRBV18 and TRBJ1-1, with D uncertain. Germline V gene lookup returns CDR1 KGHSH and CDR2 LQKENI. The V end was cut by 8 bases, the J end by 0 bases, with 13 bases between. The CDR3 covers 14 residues. CDR3 sequence: CASRRSNMNTEAFF. The CDR3 DNA sequence: TGTGCCAGCCGAAGAAGTAACATGAACACTGAAGCTTTCTTT.

V is TRBV20-1 and J is TRBJ1-2; D not certain. V lost 4 bases to trimming and J lost 8 bases, with 5 bases between them. The germline CDR1 and CDR2 sequences are DFQATT and SNEGSKA (reference sequence). CDR3 length: 9 amino acids. The CDR3 coding sequence is TGCAGTGCTACTCCCGGCTACACCTTC. Protein: CSATPGYTF.

The chain's CDR3 is CASSPRTGTETQYF. The CDR3 DNA sequence: TGTGCCAGCAGCCCCCGGACAGGGACAGAGACCCAGTACTTC. The chain recombines TRBV9 with TRBJ2-5; 8 nucleotides match TRBD1. The CDR3 length is 14 residues. Losses at the gene ends were 4 bases for V and 4 bases for J; bases not matched to a gene: 6. Germline V gene sequence: CDR1 SGDLS, CDR2 YYNGEE.

The CDR3 sequence: CASSLGGILEQYF. As DNA, the CDR3 is TGTGCCAGCAGCTTGGGAGGGATCTTGGAGCAGTACTTC. This chain uses TRBV7-9 with TRBJ2-5, with 7 bases identical to TRBD2. Germline V gene sequence: CDR1 SEHNR, CDR2 FQNEAQ (reference sequence). With V trimmed by 3 bases and J by 11 bases, 9 bases remained unmatched. The CDR3 is made up of 13 amino acids.

Written as DNA, the CDR3 is TGCAGCGTTGAAGGGGACAGGGGCTATGGCTACACCTTC. Translated: CSVEGDRGYGYTF. The genes are TRBV29-1 and TRBJ1-2; 10 positions match TRBD1. The V gene end was trimmed by 1 base and the J gene end by 4 bases; junction bases not matched to a gene: 0. Per germline, CDR1 SQVTM and CDR2 ANQGSEA. The CDR3 sequence is 13 residues long. Supplemented by reference TRBV29-1 and TRBJ1-2, the full variable domain reads SAVISQKPSRDICQRGTSLTIQCQVDSQVTMMFWYRQQPGQSLTLIATANQGSEATYESGFVIDKFPISRPNLTFSTLTVSNMSPEDSSIYLCSVEGDRGYGYTFGSGTRLTVV.

The gene calls are TRBV6-5 and TRBJ1-3; D unresolved. The CDR3 is 14 residues long. Trimming cost V 5 bases and J 4 bases, with 12 bases left between them. Germline CDR1 is MNHEY and CDR2 is SVGAGI. CDR3: CASSPTSLGNTIYF. CDR3 sequence (DNA): TGTGCCAGCAGTCCTACTTCTCTAGGAAACACCATATATTTT.

The CDR3 spells CASSSPPGRAPNTGELFF. For the CDR3, the DNA is TGCGCCAGCAGCTCTCCACCGGGCAGGGCTCCGAACACCGGGGAGCTGTTTTTT. This chain links TRBV5-1 with TRBJ2-2, with a weak D call TRBD1 (5 bases). Trimming took off 3 bases at V and 0 bases at J, with 18 bases between the two ends. This CDR3 spans 18 amino acids. Germline CDR1 and CDR2: SGHRS and YFSETQ.

The CDR3 DNA reads as TGCGCCAGCAGCCAGGGGGCTGGAAACACCATATATTTT. Its translation is CASSQGAGNTIYF. The chain couples TRBV5-1 to TRBJ1-3, with 7 positions matching TRBD1. Germline lookup yields CDR1 SGHRS and CDR2 YFSETQ. The CDR3 contains 13 residues. V shed 4 bases, J shed 2 bases, and the junction held 0 bases outside the gene matches.

This clone appeared once. V gene TRBV7-2 combines with J gene TRBJ1-1, with unresolved D. V lost 4 bases to trimming and J lost 2 bases, with 17 bases between them. Germline values: CDR1 SGHTA, CDR2 FQGNSA. The CDR3 runs to 16 residues. The CDR3 nucleotides are TGTGCCAGCAGCTCCCTACACTCAACAGTTAACACTGAAGCTTTCTTT. Translated, it gives CASSSLHSTVNTEAFF.

The chain couples TRBV19 to TRBJ2-7, with 9 bases that match TRBD1. This CDR3 contains 15 residues. Per germline, CDR1 LNHDA and CDR2 SQIVND (reference sequence). With V trimmed by 7 bases and J by 0 bases, 7 bases remained unmatched. The CDR3 loop reads CASTAGQGLSYEQYF. CDR3 coding DNA: TGTGCCAGTACTGCGGGACAGGGACTCTCCTACGAGCAGTACTTC.

The rearrangement links TRBV11-2 to TRBJ2-2, with D unclear. The CDR3 contains 15 residues. Germline V lookup: CDR1 SGHAT, CDR2 FQNNGV. V was clipped by 4 bases and J by 4 bases, with 13 bases between them. The CDR3 loop is CASSSPRRSTGELFF. For the CDR3, the DNA is TGTGCCAGCAGCTCCCCCCGCAGATCCACCGGGGAGCTGTTTTTT.

J is TRBJ2-7 and V is TRBV20-1; 8 nucleotides line up with TRBD2. V lost 3 bases to trimming and J lost 5 bases; unmatched junction nucleotides: 0. Germline V gives CDR1 DFQATT, CDR2 SNEGSKA (reference sequence). CDR3 length equals 11 residues. For the CDR3, the DNA is TGCAGTGCTAGCGGGAGGGACGAGCAGTACTTC. Translated: CSASGRDEQYF.

On this clone itself: A junction boundary mismatches the germline segment, possibly from a read error. The rearrangement links TRBV27 to TRBJ1-2, with D possibly matching TRBD1 (6 bases). Germline values: CDR1 MNHEY, CDR2 SMNVEV (reference sequence). The CDR3 consists of 13 residues. The CDR3 DNA is TGTGCCAGCAGTTTAGAGGGGGAGGGTGGCTACCCCTTC. It yields the protein CASSLEGEGGYPF.

This clone was observed a handful of times. The chain joins TRBV6-5 to TRBJ1-1; no firm D call. The CDR3 is 14 residues long. The germline CDR1 and CDR2 sequences are MNHEY and SVGAGI. Trimming pared 0 bases from V and 1 base from J, leaving 6 bases between. DNA for the CDR3: TGTGCCAGCAGTTACTCAACAGCGAACACTGAAGCTTTCTTT. Translated: CASSYSTANTEAFF.

The V gene is TRBV5-6, the J gene TRBJ1-5; no clear D. The CDR3 spans 17 residues. Trimming cost V 2 bases and J 0 bases, with 15 bases left between them. CDR1 is SGHDT, CDR2 YYEEEE, per germline. In DNA, the CDR3 is TGTGCCAGCAGCTTCAATCAGGTTCCTTATAGCAATCAGCCCCAGCATTTT. It is translated as CASSFNQVPYSNQPQHF.

The chain has TRBV27 and TRBJ2-7; TRBD1 matches 7 bases. Germline V gene sequence: CDR1 MNHEY, CDR2 SMNVEV (reference sequence). The length of the CDR3 is 13 residues. J was trimmed by 5 bases and V by 8 bases; bases with no gene match: 9. CDR3 coding DNA: TGTGCCAGCGGACGACAGGGTCAACACGAGCAGTACTTC. Translation: CASGRQGQHEQYF.

This clone appeared a few times. The chain recombines TRBV6-1 with TRBJ2-2; 7 nucleotides agree with TRBD2. V lost 1 base and J lost 7; bases outside the gene matches: 6. The CDR3 contains 15 residues. CDR1 MNHNS and CDR2 SASEGT come from the germline V gene. The CDR3 reads CASSEDGGSGGELFF. DNA for the CDR3: TGTGCCAGCAGTGAAGATGGCGGGAGTGGCGGGGAGCTGTTTTTT.

The J gene is TRBJ2-5, the V gene TRBV11-3; maybe TRBD2 (5 bases). The germline V gene encodes CDR1 SGHNT and CDR2 YENEEA. This CDR3 spans 15 amino acids. The V gene lost 1 base and the J gene lost 2 bases, with 11 bases spanning the gap. The CDR3 sequence is CASSLGSGDQETQYF. As DNA, the CDR3 is TGTGCCAGCAGCTTAGGGTCCGGGGATCAAGAGACCCAGTACTTC.

The gene calls are TRBV5-4 and TRBJ2-4; TRBD1 agrees at 7 bases. With V trimmed by 4 bases and J by 2 bases, 9 bases remained unmatched. The CDR3 totals 16 residues. CDR1 is SGHNT, CDR2 YYREEE, per germline (reference sequence). DNA for the CDR3: TGTGCCAGCAGCGCACACCAACAGGGGACCAAAAACATTCAGTACTTC. Translated, it gives CASSAHQQGTKNIQYF.

The chain uses TRBV30 and TRBJ2-6; D might be TRBD1 (6 bases). V shed 1 base and J shed 2 bases, with 9 bases lying between them. The CDR3 is 15 residues long. Germline values: CDR1 GTSNPN, CDR2 SVGIG (reference sequence). The CDR3 loop is CAWSEGQAGANVLTF. The DNA for the CDR3 is TGTGCCTGGAGTGAGGGACAAGCTGGGGCCAACGTCCTGACTTTC.

The rearrangement joins TRBV6-1 to TRBJ2-3, with 8 bases aligning to TRBD2. Germline assignment: CDR1 MNHNS and CDR2 SASEGT. The CDR3 length is 14 residues. J gave up 4 bases and V 0 bases, and 0 bases lay outside the gene matches. The CDR3 region is CASSEARGADTQYF. The CDR3 DNA is TGTGCCAGCAGTGAAGCGCGGGGGGCAGATACGCAGTATTTT.

J is TRBJ1-2 and V is TRBV27, with TRBD1 as a possible D gene (5 bases). Trimming took off 6 bases at V and 3 bases at J, with 14 bases between the two ends. Germline CDR1 is MNHEY and CDR2 is SMNVEV (reference sequence). The CDR3 has 14 residues. CDR3 in amino acids: CASSLDSTYYGYTF. CDR3 coding DNA: TGTGCCAGCAGCCTAGACAGCACTTACTATGGCTACACCTTC.

V and J are TRBV10-3 and TRBJ1-2; D call uncertain. Germline V gene sequence: CDR1 ENHRY, CDR2 SYGVKD. With 5 bases removed from V and 2 bases from J, the gap between germline ends came to 9 bases. The CDR3 extends over 13 amino acids. CDR3 sequence: CAISSYLNYGYTF. In DNA, the CDR3 is TGTGCCATCAGTTCCTATCTCAACTATGGCTACACCTTC.

Comments on this clone: Within the sample, other DNA sequences also encode this same CDR3. V is TRBV7-2 and J is TRBJ2-5; 11 positions agree with TRBD2. The germline V gene has CDR1 SGHTA and CDR2 FQGNSA. CDR3 length: 16 residues. V trimming: 1 base; J trimming: 2 bases; junction bases outside the gene matches: 3. This CDR3 is CASSLGLAGGQETQYF. CDR3 sequence (DNA): TGTGCCAGCAGCTTAGGCTTAGCGGGAGGGCAAGAGACCCAGTACTTC.

This chain links TRBV6-1 with TRBJ2-5; D gene ambiguous. The J call could be wrong; TRBJ2-7 is a better fit for the DNA end. Looked up from germline, CDR1 is MNHNS and CDR2 is SASEGT. The CDR3 consists of 14 residues. In nucleotides, the CDR3 is TGTGCCAGCAGTCCTCCAGGATTACCCTACGAGCAGTACTTC. Translation: CASSPPGLPYEQYF.

V and J are TRBV2 and TRBJ2-7; TRBD1 agrees at 7 bases. J was trimmed by 2 bases and V by 6 bases; bases with no gene match: 10. In germline, CDR1 is SNHLY, CDR2 FYNNEI. The CDR3 has 15 amino acids. The CDR3 DNA sequence: TGTGCCAGCAGGACCGTTGACAGGGCCGCCTACGAGCAGTACTTC. Residues: CASRTVDRAAYEQYF. Full variable domain (rest looked up from reference TRBV2 and TRBJ2-7): EPEVTQTPSHQVTQMGQEVILRCVPISNHLYFYWYRQILGQKVEFLVSFYNNEISEKSEIFDDQFSVERPDGSNFTLKIRSTKLEDSAMYFCASRTVDRAAYEQYFGPGTRLTVT.